The present T cell receptor beta chain was sequenced within a study of blood T cells in healthy people across ages. Study-wide results and caveats: Underestimates were what the diversity estimates from one million T cells were considered to be. Among T cells, TCR beta diversity per million cells dropped roughly linearly as age rose.

CDR1 is SNHLY, CDR2 FYNNEI, per germline. There are 12 residues in the CDR3. Trimming removed 7 bases from V and 6 bases from J, with 9 bases in between. This clonotype was seen only once. Its specificity is not known. A second about 7 to 12 cycle PCR used barcoded and J-beta primers. TCRdb reanalysed the 5' RACE reads using MiXCR and keeps one entry per CDR3 protein. This sample has about a million distinct CDR3 sequences, with 48% found just once. The sample was blood. This TCR derives from a man aged 25-45 years in good health. V usage is TRBV2 and J usage is TRBJ2-2; TRBD1 might be the D (6 bases). The CDR3 DNA sequence: TGTGCCAGCATTGAGGGGGCCGGGGAGCTGTTTTTT. This encodes CASIEGAGELFF.